This T cell receptor beta chain emerged from a study of T cell repertoires in cytomegalovirus infection. Study-wide findings and caveats: Clonotypes of TCR beta that were HLA-C-restricted and CMV-specific dominated the ex vivo response.

TCRdb re-called the reads through MiXCR, storing one row per CDR3 protein. Of about 310,000 distinct CDR3 sequences listed, around 25% are singletons. This clonotype was counted at least ten times. The antigen is undetermined. The CDR3 has 13 amino acids. The V gene lost 5 bases and the J gene lost 0 bases, with 8 bases spanning the gap. Germline-derived CDR1 and CDR2 are SGHTA and FQGNSA. This sequence joins TRBV7-2 and TRBJ2-7; D is unclear. This sequence was found in a human donor in good health (CMV status not recorded). Some clones in this sample may be carry-over from other donors' samples. This material consisted of cultured PBMCs, taken from culture after CMV antigen stimulation. The DNA of the CDR3 is TGTGCCAGCAGCGCTCCACCCTCCTACGAGCAGTACTTC. As protein: CASSAPPSYEQYF. Drawing the rest from reference TRBV7-2 and TRBJ2-7, the complete variable domain is GAGVSQSPSNKVTEKGKDVELRCDPISGHTALYWYRQSLGQGLEFLIYFQGNSAPDKSGLPSDRFSAERTGGSVSTLTIQRTQQEDSAVYLCASSAPPSYEQYFGPGTRLTVT.